This T cell receptor (beta chain) was recovered during a study of T cells in tuberculosis. As for this clone: Its target is unknown.

The germline gives CDR1 MNHNY, CDR2 SVGAGI (reference sequence). CDR3 length equals 11 residues. The ends were cut back, 6 bases at V and 5 bases at J, with 4 bases in the middle. Overall study findings and caveats: Smaller alpha distances in active tuberculosis partly reflected shorter CDR3-alpha lengths.

Generated by immunoSEQ multiplex PCR, the TCRdb table keeps only in-frame clones and is missing some. The profile shows tens of thousands of clones, roughly 96% of them singletons. V and J are TRBV6-6 and TRBJ2-2; D is ambiguous. The sequenced sample consisted of PBMCs. This clonotype was sampled from a donor aged 10-29 years with latent tuberculosis or without tuberculosis infection. This CDR3 is CASSLTGELFF. CDR3 bases: TGTGCCAGCAGCCTGACCGGGGAGCTGTTTTTT.